These 27 T cell receptor beta chains were all obtained from the same sample, sequenced in a study of blood T cells in healthy people across ages. The authors ran a second PCR of 7 to 11 cycles using a sample-barcoded 5' primer and a J-beta primer mix. TCRdb independently ran MiXCR on the 5' RACE reads; one entry per CDR3 protein. The sample lists hundreds of thousands of distinct CDR3 sequences; 49% were seen once. The sample was blood. These receptors originate from a woman in her sixties in good health.

This chain links TRBV20-1 with TRBJ2-1; 7 bases are a match to TRBD2. The ends lost 0 bases at V and 7 bases at J; junction bases unmatched: 15. The length of the CDR3 is 17 residues. Looked up from germline, CDR1 is DFQATT and CDR2 is SNEGSKA (reference sequence). The CDR3 DNA reads TGCAGTGCTAGAGATCGTGGGACGGCGGGAGAAAAGAATGAGCAGTTCTTC. Protein product: CSARDRGTAGEKNEQFF.

This clonotype was observed a few times. The chain combines TRBV7-9 with TRBJ2-7, with TRBD2 matching 10 bases. Germline CDR1 reads SEHNR; CDR2 reads FQNEAQ (reference sequence). The V gene end was trimmed by 4 bases and the J gene end by 3 bases; junction bases not matched to a gene: 6. This CDR3 has 15 residues. CDR3 sequence reads: CASSSSGRTVYEQYF. CDR3 bases: TGTGCCAGCAGCTCTAGCGGGAGAACGGTCTACGAGCAGTACTTC.

As concerns this clonotype: At one end the junction does not follow the germline gene, possibly because of a read error. J is TRBJ2-5 and V is TRBV7-7, with D unclear. The end of the DNA fits TRBJ2-7 better, so the J call may be wrong. The CDR3 is 13 residues long. Germline-derived CDR1 and CDR2 are SSHAT and FNYEAQ (reference sequence). In DNA, the CDR3 is TGTGCTAGCAGCACTCGACTTAAAGGCGAGCAGTACTTC. Amino acid sequence: CASSTRLKGEQYF.

The rearrangement joins TRBV20-1 to TRBJ1-1, with D maybe TRBD1 (5 bases). The CDR3 totals 14 residues. Trimming removed 6 bases from V and 1 base from J, with 15 bases in between. Germline V CDR1 and CDR2: DFQATT, SNEGSKA (reference sequence). CDR3 coding DNA: TGCAGTGCCAACTCCGGGGACCGGAACACTGAAGCTTTCTTT. Protein product: CSANSGDRNTEAFF.

The chain has TRBV10-3 and TRBJ2-1; no clear D. Germline CDR1 is ENHRY and CDR2 is SYGVKD. V was trimmed by 6 bases and J by 8 bases, leaving 8 bases between them. The CDR3 contains 11 residues. The DNA of the CDR3 is TGTGCCATCAGCATTGCGTATGAGCAGTTCTTC. This translates into CAISIAYEQFF.

This sequence joins TRBV20-1 and TRBJ2-5; 10 bases are shared with TRBD2. V lost 5 bases to trimming and J lost 11 bases; unmatched junction nucleotides: 14. CDR1 is DFQATT, CDR2 SNEGSKA, per germline (reference sequence). The CDR3 has 14 amino acids. The CDR3 DNA sequence: TGCAGTGCTCCTAAGCGGGAGGGCAACAATGAGCAGTACTTC. This encodes CSAPKREGNNEQYF.

This chain links TRBV2 with TRBJ2-1; weak D call: TRBD2 (6 bases). This CDR3 has 15 amino acids. CDR1 and CDR2 (germline): SNHLY, FYNNEI. V lost 7 bases and J lost 4, with 17 bases in between. CDR3 DNA: TGTGCCAGCATCTTGGGCGGTAGCGGTTACAATGAGCAGTTCTTC. Residues: CASILGGSGYNEQFF.

The chain couples TRBV28 to TRBJ2-1, with TRBD1 matching over 8 bases. Germline values: CDR1 MDHEN, CDR2 SYDVKM. The CDR3 contains 15 residues. With 5 bases clipped from V and 4 bases from J, the junction kept 7 bases outside the gene matches. CDR3 amino acids: CASSRAGTGYNEQFF. CDR3 DNA: TGTGCCAGCAGTCGCGCCGGGACAGGTTACAATGAGCAGTTCTTC.

The CDR3 spells CASNRDGHTGELFF. The CDR3 DNA reads as TGTGCCAGCAACAGGGACGGACACACCGGGGAGCTGTTTTTT. The chain couples TRBV28 to TRBJ2-2; D perhaps matches TRBD1 (6 bases). From germline, CDR1 is MDHEN and CDR2 SYDVKM. The CDR3 spans 14 residues. With 7 bases removed from V and 3 bases from J, the gap between germline ends came to 12 bases. The full variable domain, rest sourced from reference TRBV28 and TRBJ2-2, is DVKVTQSSRYLVKRTGEKVFLECVQDMDHENMFWYRQDPGLGLRLIYFSYDVKMKEKGDIPEGYSVSREKKERFSLILESASTNQTSMYLCASNRDGHTGELFFGEGSRLTVL.

This chain connects TRBV3-1 to TRBJ2-7; D remains unclear. Germline CDR1 reads LGHDT; CDR2 reads YNNKEL (reference sequence). The CDR3 length is 17 residues. V dropped 4 bases and J dropped 7 bases, with 26 bases sitting between them. For the CDR3, the DNA is TGTGCCAGCAGCCCAGGTCTAAACGAATATCCGGTAGATGAGCAGTACTTC. Its protein product is CASSPGLNEYPVDEQYF.

The rearrangement uses TRBV7-2 and TRBJ1-5; unclear D gene. Germline V gene sequence: CDR1 SGHTA, CDR2 FQGNSA. V gave up 5 bases and J gave up 4 bases, with 15 bases separating them. The CDR3 runs to 15 residues. The CDR3 DNA reads TGTGCCAGCAGCGCATCCCTAGCGGGGAATCAGCCCCAGCATTTT. It encodes CASSASLAGNQPQHF.

This clonotype has just a few counts. The chain combines TRBV29-1 with TRBJ1-2, with TRBD1 as a possible D gene (5 bases). Germline V gene sequence: CDR1 SQVTM, CDR2 ANQGSEA. The length of the CDR3 is 12 residues. V lost 8 bases and J 6 bases, leaving 16 bases between the germline ends. The CDR3, as DNA: TGCAGCATAATGACTGGGGGTCATGGCTACACCTTC. Protein product: CSIMTGGHGYTF.

This clonotype occurred a few times. CDR3 residues: CASSLEAQETQYF. Written as DNA, the CDR3 is TGTGCCAGCAGCTTGGAGGCCCAAGAGACCCAGTACTTC. The gene calls are TRBV11-2 and TRBJ2-5; D is possibly TRBD2 (5 bases). Germline CDR1 is SGHAT and CDR2 is FQNNGV. This CDR3 spans 13 amino acids. V was shortened by 3 bases and J by 1 base, with 6 bases between the two germline ends. The full variable domain, its missing parts supplied by reference TRBV11-2 and TRBJ2-5, is EAGVAQSPRYKIIEKRQSVAFWCNPISGHATLYWYQQILGQGPKLLIQFQNNGVVDDSQLPKDRFSAERLKGVDSTLKIQPAKLEDSAVYLCASSLEAQETQYFGPGTRLLVL.

The V call is TRBV7-2, the J call TRBJ2-3; D might be TRBD2 (6 bases). V was trimmed by 5 bases and J by 3 bases, leaving 24 bases between them. Per the germline V gene, CDR1 is SGHTA and CDR2 is FQGNSA. The CDR3 totals 18 residues. The CDR3 DNA is TGTGCCAGCAGCCCGCGACCCCTTTCGGGAGCTAGAACAGATACGCAGTATTTT. Translation gives CASSPRPLSGARTDTQYF.

The chain joins TRBV13 to TRBJ1-2; possibly TRBD1 for D (5 bases). The CDR3 is made up of 14 amino acids. The germline gives CDR1 PRHDT, CDR2 FYEKMQ (reference sequence). V lost 5 bases and J lost 5, with 15 bases in between. The DNA of the CDR3 is TGTGCCAGCAGCCTCGCAGGGAAAGGGTATGGCTACACCTTC. Translating gives CASSLAGKGYGYTF. The variable domain in full, with the rest retrieved from reference TRBV13 and TRBJ1-2, is AAGVIQSPRHLIKEKRETATLKCYPIPRHDTVYWYQQGPGQDPQFLISFYEKMQSDKGSIPDRFSAQQFSDYHSELNMSSLELGDSALYFCASSLAGKGYGYTFGSGTRLTVV.

The chain carries TRBV7-2 and TRBJ2-7, with TRBD1 matching 9 bases. CDR3 size: 18 residues. The V gene end was trimmed by 0 bases and the J gene end by 2 bases; junction bases not matched to a gene: 11. Germline V lookup: CDR1 SGHTA, CDR2 FQGNSA. CDR3 sequence reads: CASSLAPQGRDRAYEQYF. In nucleotides, the CDR3 is TGTGCCAGCAGCTTAGCGCCGCAGGGGCGGGACAGGGCCTACGAGCAGTACTTC.

This clonotype came up a few times. The chain couples TRBV2 to TRBJ2-1, with D unresolved. The J call could be wrong; TRBJ2-7 is a better fit for the DNA end. This CDR3 region has 20 residues. The germline V gene encodes CDR1 SNHLY and CDR2 FYNNEI. This CDR3 is CASSEAPTSHYSGSYNEQYF. The CDR3 DNA is TGTGCCAGCAGTGAAGCGCCGACCTCTCACTACAGTGGGTCCTACAATGAGCAGTACTTC.

Only a few counts were recorded for this clonotype. V is TRBV2 and J is TRBJ2-2; TRBD2 matches at 10 bases. The CDR3 totals 17 residues. The germline V gene encodes CDR1 SNHLY and CDR2 FYNNEI. After removal of 6 bases from V and 5 bases from J, the junction contained 12 bases not matched to a gene. The CDR3 DNA reads as TGTGCCAGCAGGCTTTCTAGCGGGAGTCCCCGGACCGGGGAGCTGTTTTTT. Translation: CASRLSSGSPRTGELFF.

A few counts support this clonotype. This chain connects TRBV7-2 to TRBJ2-7; D is ambiguous. The germline CDR1 and CDR2 sequences are SGHTA and FQGNSA. The CDR3 spans 12 residues. V dropped 6 bases and J dropped 2 bases, with 8 bases sitting between them. CDR3 DNA sequence: TGTGCCAGCAGGCAAACTCCCTACGAGCAGTACTTC. It encodes CASRQTPYEQYF.

The V gene is TRBV4-2, the J gene TRBJ1-6; D ambiguous. Germline CDR1 is LGHNA and CDR2 is YNFKEQ. Trimming removed 1 base from V and 0 bases from J, with 13 bases in between. CDR3 length equals 18 residues. This CDR3 is CASSQVDWRSSYNSPLHF. The CDR3 coding sequence is TGTGCCAGCAGCCAAGTGGATTGGAGGAGCTCCTATAATTCACCCCTCCACTTT.

This clonotype was counted many times. The rearrangement links TRBV7-2 to TRBJ2-1; tentatively, D is TRBD1 or TRBD2 (5 bases each). V shed 0 bases and J shed 6 bases, with 12 bases lying between them. Germline CDR1 and CDR2: SGHTA and FQGNSA. CDR3 length equals 15 residues. CDR3 nucleotide sequence: TGTGCCAGCAGCTTAGCTATCGGGGCGGCCAATGAGCAGTTCTTC. Protein: CASSLAIGAANEQFF. Variable domain in full (rest from reference TRBV7-2 and TRBJ2-1): GAGVSQSPSNKVTEKGKDVELRCDPISGHTALYWYRQSLGQGLEFLIYFQGNSAPDKSGLPSDRFSAERTGGSVSTLTIQRTQQEDSAVYLCASSLAIGAANEQFFGPGTRLTVL.

The chain carries TRBV11-1 and TRBJ2-7; D unclear. The CDR3 totals 15 residues. Between the trimmed V and J ends, which lost 5 bases and 0 bases, there was a span of 14 bases. Looked up from germline, CDR1 is SGHAT and CDR2 is FQDESV (reference sequence). CDR3 in DNA: TGTGCCAGCAGCCCCACGGAGACACTCTCCTACGAGCAGTACTTC. This codes for CASSPTETLSYEQYF.

CDR3 sequence reads: CASSFRGLAVTYEQYF. In DNA, the CDR3 is TGTGCCAGCAGCTTCCGAGGGCTAGCGGTAACCTACGAGCAGTACTTC. The rearrangement links TRBV7-8 to TRBJ2-7; 7 nucleotides line up with TRBD2. Germline V gene sequence: CDR1 SGHVS, CDR2 FQNEAQ. Trimming cost V 3 bases and J 2 bases; bases outside gene matches: 10. The CDR3 contains 16 residues.

The chain is built from TRBV2 and TRBJ1-5; D is undetermined. The V end was cut by 8 bases, the J end by 0 bases, with 14 bases between. CDR3 length equals 15 residues. Germline CDR1 and CDR2: SNHLY and FYNNEI. CDR3 loop: CASQRYRDSNQPQHF. The CDR3 region has the DNA TGTGCCAGCCAGAGATACCGGGATAGCAATCAGCCCCAGCATTTT.

This chain links TRBV11-3 with TRBJ2-4, with D maybe TRBD1 (5 bases). Germline-derived CDR1 and CDR2 are SGHNT and YENEEA. V gave up 1 base and J gave up 6 bases, with 7 bases separating them. The CDR3 is 13 residues long. The CDR3: CASSLVQGNIQYF. CDR3 in DNA: TGTGCCAGCAGCTTAGTTCAGGGAAACATTCAGTACTTC. Complete variable domain (other parts from reference TRBV11-3 and TRBJ2-4): EAGVVQSPRYKIIEKKQPVAFWCNPISGHNTLYWYLQNLGQGPELLIRYENEEAVDDSQLPKDRFSAERLKGVDSTLKIQPAELGDSAVYLCASSLVQGNIQYFGAGTRLSVL.

The chain couples TRBV2 to TRBJ1-6, with D possibly matching TRBD1 (5 bases). The germline V gene has CDR1 SNHLY and CDR2 FYNNEI. Trimming removed 6 bases from V and 13 bases from J, with 13 bases in between. The CDR3 is made up of 12 amino acids. CDR3 nucleotide sequence: TGTGCCAGCAGCAGGGAAAATTGGCCCCTCCACTTT. Residues: CASSRENWPLHF.

Of note for this clonotype: Being one base from a much bigger clone, this may be a read error. The CDR3 nucleotides read TGTGCCAGCAGTTTAAGGGTGGGTTTTGCCGACAATGAGCAGTTCTTC. As protein: CASSLRVGFADNEQFF. The chain recombines TRBV27 with TRBJ2-1, with D uncertain. In germline, CDR1 is MNHEY, CDR2 SMNVEV (reference sequence). This CDR3 contains 16 residues. Trimming removed 2 bases at V and 5 bases at J, with 16 bases between.